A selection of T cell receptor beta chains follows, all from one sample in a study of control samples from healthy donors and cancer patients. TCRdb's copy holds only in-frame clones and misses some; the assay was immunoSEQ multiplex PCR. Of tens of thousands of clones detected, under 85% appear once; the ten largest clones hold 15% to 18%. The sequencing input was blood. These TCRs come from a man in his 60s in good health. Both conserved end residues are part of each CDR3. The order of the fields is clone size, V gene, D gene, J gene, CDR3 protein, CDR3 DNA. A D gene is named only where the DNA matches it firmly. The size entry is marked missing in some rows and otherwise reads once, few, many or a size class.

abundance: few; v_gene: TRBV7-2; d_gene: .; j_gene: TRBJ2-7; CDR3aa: CASSLEARRSYEQYF; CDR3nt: TGTGCCAGCAGCTTAGAGGCCAGACGCTCCTACGAGCAGTACTTC
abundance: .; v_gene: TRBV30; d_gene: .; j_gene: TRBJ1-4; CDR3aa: CAWSVSGVWKLFF; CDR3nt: TGTGCCTGGAGTGTAAGCGGGGTCTGGAAACTGTTTTTT
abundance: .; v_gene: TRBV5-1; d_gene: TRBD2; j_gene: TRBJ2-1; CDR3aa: CASSLEGRELGEQFF; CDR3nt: TGCGCCAGCAGCTTGGAGGGGCGGGAGCTGGGTGAGCAGTTCTTC
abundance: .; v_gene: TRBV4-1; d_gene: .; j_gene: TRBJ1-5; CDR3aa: CASSQDRPQPQHF; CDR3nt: TGCGCCAGCAGCCAAGATAGGCCCCAGCCCCAGCATTTT
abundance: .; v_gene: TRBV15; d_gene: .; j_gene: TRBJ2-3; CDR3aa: CATSTRRGSTDTQYF; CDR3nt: TGTGCCACCAGCACCCGACGGGGTAGCACAGATACGCAGTATTTT
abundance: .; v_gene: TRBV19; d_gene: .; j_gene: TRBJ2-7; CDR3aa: CASSTPYEQYF; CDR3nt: TGTGCCAGTAGTACCCCCTACGAGCAGTACTTC
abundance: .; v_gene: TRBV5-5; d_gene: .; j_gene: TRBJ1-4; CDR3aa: CASSESGEKLFF; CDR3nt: TGTGCCAGCAGCGAATCTGGTGAAAAACTGTTTTTT
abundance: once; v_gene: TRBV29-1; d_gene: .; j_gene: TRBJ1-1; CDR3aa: CSVEVVRNTEAFF; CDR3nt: TGCAGCGTTGAAGTCGTCAGAAACACTGAAGCTTTCTTT
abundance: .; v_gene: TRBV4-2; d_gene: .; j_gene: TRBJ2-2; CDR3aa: CASSQRQRSNTGELFF; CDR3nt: TGTGCCAGCAGCCAACGACAGCGCTCGAACACCGGGGAGCTGTTTTTT
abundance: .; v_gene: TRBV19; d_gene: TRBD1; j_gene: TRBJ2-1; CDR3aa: CASSIGDREKDEQFF; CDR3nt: TGTGCCAGTAGTATTGGGGACAGGGAAAAAGATGAGCAGTTCTTC
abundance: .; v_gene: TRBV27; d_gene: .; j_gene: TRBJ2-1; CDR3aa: CASSFGGNEQFF; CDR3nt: TGTGCCAGCAGTTTTGGTGGCAATGAGCAGTTCTTC
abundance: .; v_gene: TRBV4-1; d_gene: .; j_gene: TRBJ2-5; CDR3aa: CASSPIGGGHQETQYF; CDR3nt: TGCGCCAGCAGCCCTATTGGAGGGGGACACCAAGAGACCCAGTACTTC
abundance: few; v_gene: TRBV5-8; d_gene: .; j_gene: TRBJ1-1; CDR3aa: CASSFYNTEAFF; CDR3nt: TGTGCCAGCAGCTTTTACAACACTGAAGCTTTCTTT
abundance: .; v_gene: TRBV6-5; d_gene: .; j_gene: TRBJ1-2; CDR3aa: CASRPREGNYGYTF; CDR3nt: TGTGCCAGCAGACCCAGGGAGGGGAACTATGGCTACACCTTC
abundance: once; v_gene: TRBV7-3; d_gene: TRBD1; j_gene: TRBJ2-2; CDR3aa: CASSPGQAVTGELFF; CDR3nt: TGTGCCAGCAGCCCCGGACAGGCGGTCACCGGGGAGCTGTTTTTT
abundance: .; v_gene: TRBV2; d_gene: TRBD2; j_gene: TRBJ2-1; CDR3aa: CASRGTSGRARVYNEQFF; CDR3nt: TGTGCCAGCAGGGGGACTAGCGGGAGGGCGCGAGTTTACAATGAGCAGTTCTTC
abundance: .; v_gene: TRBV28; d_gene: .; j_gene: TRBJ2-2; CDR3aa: CASSFGGNTGELFF; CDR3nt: TGTGCCAGCAGTTTCGGGGGGAACACCGGGGAGCTGTTTTTT
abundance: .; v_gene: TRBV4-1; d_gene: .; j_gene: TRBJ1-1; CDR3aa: CASSQPRNSWRTEAFF; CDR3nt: TGCGCCAGCAGCCAGCCCAGAAACAGCTGGAGGACTGAAGCTTTCTTT
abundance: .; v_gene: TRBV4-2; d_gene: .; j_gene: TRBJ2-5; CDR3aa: CASSQGLAGETQYF; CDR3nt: TGTGCCAGCAGCCAAGGGCTAGCCGGGGAGACCCAGTACTTC
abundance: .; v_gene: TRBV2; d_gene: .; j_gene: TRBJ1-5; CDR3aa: CASSALESSNQPQHF; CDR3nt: TGTGCCAGCAGTGCTTTGGAATCCAGCAATCAGCCCCAGCATTTT
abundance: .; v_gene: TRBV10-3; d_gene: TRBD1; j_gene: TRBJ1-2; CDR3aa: CALGTGSYDGYTF; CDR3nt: TGTGCCCTAGGGACAGGGAGTTACGATGGCTACACCTTC
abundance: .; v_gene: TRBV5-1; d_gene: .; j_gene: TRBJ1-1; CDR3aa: CASSGGQLNTEAFF; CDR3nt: TGCGCCAGCAGCGGCGGACAGTTGAACACTGAAGCTTTCTTT
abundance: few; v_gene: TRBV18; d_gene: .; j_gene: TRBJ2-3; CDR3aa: CASSPQDRTDTQYF; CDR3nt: TGTGCCAGCTCACCACAGGACCGCACAGATACGCAGTATTTT
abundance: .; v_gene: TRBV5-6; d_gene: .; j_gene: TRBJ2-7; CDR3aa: CASSSRGTFSYEQYF; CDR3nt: TGTGCCAGCAGTTCTAGGGGGACATTCTCCTACGAGCAGTACTTC
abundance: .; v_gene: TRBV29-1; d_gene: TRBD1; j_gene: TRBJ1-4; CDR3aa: CSADRGQGNEKLFF; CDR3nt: TGCAGCGCGGACAGGGGGCAGGGTAATGAAAAACTGTTTTTT
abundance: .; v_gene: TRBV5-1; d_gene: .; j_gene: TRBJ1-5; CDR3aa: CASSLADQPQHF; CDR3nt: TGCGCCAGCAGCTTGGCCGATCAGCCCCAGCATTTT
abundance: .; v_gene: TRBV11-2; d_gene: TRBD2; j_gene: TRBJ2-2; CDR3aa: CASSLVLAGTGELFF; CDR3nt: TGTGCCAGCAGCTTAGTACTAGCGGGCACCGGGGAGCTGTTTTTT
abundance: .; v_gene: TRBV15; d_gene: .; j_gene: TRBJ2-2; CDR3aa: CATSSGIQVAGELFF; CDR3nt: TGTGCCACCAGCAGCGGGATTCAAGTTGCCGGGGAGCTGTTTTTT
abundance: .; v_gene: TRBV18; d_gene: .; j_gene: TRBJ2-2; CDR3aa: CASSPPYWSAGELFF; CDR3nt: TGTGCCAGCTCACCACCGTACTGGTCTGCCGGGGAGCTGTTTTTT
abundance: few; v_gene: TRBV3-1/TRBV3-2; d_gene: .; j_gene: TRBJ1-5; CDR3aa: CASSHQELKIGWHF; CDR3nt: TGTGCCAGCAGCCATCAGGAGCTAAAGATCGGATGGCATTTT
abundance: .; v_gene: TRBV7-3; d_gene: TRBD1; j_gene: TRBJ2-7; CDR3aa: CASSLTQQGEQYF; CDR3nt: TGTGCCAGCAGCTTAACCCAACAGGGGGAGCAGTACTTC
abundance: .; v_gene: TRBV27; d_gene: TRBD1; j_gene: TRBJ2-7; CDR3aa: CASRGQGDYEQYF; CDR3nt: TGTGCCAGCAGGGGACAGGGGGACTACGAGCAGTACTTC
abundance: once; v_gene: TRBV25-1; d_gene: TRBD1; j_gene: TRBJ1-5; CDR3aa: CASGPGQGNQPQHF; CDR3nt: TGTGCCAGCGGACCGGGACAGGGGAATCAGCCCCAGCATTTT
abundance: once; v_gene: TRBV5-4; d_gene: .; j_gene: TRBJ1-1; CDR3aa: CASSLRDRNTEAFF; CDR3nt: TGTGCCAGCAGCTTGAGAGACAGGAACACTGAAGCTTTCTTT
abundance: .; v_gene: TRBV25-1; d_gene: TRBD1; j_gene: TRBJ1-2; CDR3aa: CASRKDTGGSYYGYTF; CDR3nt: TGTGCCAGCAGAAAAGATACAGGGGGTAGTTACTATGGCTACACCTTC
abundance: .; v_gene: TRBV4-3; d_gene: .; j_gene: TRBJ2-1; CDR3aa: CASSRGSVNEQFF; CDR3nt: TGCGCCAGCAGCCGAGGATCTGTCAATGAGCAGTTCTTC
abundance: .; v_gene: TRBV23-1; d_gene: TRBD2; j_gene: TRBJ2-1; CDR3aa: CASKTWDYENEQFF; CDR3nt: TGCGCCAGCAAAACTTGGGACTACGAGAATGAGCAGTTCTTC
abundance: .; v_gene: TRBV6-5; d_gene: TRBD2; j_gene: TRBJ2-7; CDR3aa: CASSRTSAYEQYF; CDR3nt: TGTGCCAGCAGTCGGACTAGCGCCTACGAGCAGTACTTC